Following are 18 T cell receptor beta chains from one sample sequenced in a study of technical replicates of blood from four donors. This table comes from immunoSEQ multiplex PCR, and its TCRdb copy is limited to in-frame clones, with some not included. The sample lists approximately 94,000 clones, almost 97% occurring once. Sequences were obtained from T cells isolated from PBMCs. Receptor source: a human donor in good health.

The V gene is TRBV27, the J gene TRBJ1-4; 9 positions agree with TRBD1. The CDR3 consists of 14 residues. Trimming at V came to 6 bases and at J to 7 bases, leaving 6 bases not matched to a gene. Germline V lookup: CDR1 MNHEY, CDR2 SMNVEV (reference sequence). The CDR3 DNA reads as TGTGCCAGCAGCAACAGGGGGCAATTTGAAAAACTGTTTTTT. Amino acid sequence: CASSNRGQFEKLFF. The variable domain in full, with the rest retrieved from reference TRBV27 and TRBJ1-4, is EAQVTQNPRYLITVTGKKLTVTCSQNMNHEYMSWYRQDPGLGLRQIYYSMNVEVTDKGDVPEGYKVSRKEKRNFPLILESPSPNQTSLYFCASSNRGQFEKLFFGSGTQLSVL.

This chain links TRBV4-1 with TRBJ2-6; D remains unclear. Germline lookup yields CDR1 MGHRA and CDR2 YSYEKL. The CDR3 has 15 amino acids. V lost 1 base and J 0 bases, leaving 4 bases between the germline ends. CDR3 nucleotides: TGCGCCAGCAGCCAAGTAAACTCTGGGGCCAACGTCCTGACTTTC. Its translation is CASSQVNSGANVLTF.

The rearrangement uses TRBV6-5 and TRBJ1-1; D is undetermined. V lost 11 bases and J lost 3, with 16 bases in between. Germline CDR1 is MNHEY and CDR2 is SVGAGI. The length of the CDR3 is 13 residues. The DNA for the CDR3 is TGTGCCGCTAGTGTAGAAGGCGACACTGAAGCTTTCTTT. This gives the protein CAASVEGDTEAFF.

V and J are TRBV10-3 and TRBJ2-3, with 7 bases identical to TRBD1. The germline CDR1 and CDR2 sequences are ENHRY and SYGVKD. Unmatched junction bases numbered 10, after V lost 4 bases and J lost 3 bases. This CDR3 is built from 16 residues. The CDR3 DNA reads TGTGCCATCAGTGGGTTCCCGACAGGGATTACAGATACGCAGTATTTT. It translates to CAISGFPTGITDTQYF.

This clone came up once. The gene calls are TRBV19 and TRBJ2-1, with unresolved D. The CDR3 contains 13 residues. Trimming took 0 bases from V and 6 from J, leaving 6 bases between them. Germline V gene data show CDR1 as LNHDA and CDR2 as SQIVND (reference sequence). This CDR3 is CASSIEPGNEQFF. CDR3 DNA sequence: TGTGCCAGTAGTATAGAGCCAGGCAATGAGCAGTTCTTC. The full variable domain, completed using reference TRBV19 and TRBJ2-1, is DGGITQSPKYLFRKEGQNVTLSCEQNLNHDAMYWYRQDPGQGLRLIYYSQIVNDFQKGDIAEGYSVSREKKESFPLTVTSAQKNPTAFYLCASSIEPGNEQFFGPGTRLTVL.

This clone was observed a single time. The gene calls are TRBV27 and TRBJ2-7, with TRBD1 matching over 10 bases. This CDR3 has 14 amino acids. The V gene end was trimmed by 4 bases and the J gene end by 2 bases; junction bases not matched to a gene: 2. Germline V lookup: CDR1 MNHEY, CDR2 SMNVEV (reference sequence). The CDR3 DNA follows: TGTGCCAGCAGTTATGGGACAGGGGCCTACGAGCAGTACTTC. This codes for CASSYGTGAYEQYF.

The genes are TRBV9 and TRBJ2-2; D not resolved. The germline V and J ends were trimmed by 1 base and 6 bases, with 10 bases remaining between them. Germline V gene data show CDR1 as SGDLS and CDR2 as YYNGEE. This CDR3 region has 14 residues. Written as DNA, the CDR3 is TGTGCCAGCAGCGTATCTTTCAGGTCCGGGGAGCTGTTTTTT. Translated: CASSVSFRSGELFF.

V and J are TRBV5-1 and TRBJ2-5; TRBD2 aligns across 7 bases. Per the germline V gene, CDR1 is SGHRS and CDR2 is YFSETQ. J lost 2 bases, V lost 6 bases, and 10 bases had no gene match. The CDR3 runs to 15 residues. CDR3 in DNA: TGCGCCAGCACTGAAAACCTAGCGGTACAAGAGACCCAGTACTTC. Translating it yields CASTENLAVQETQYF.

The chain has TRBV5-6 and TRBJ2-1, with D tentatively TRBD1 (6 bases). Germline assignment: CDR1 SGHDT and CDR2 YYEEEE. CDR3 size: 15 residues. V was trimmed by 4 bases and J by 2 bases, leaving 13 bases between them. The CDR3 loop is CASSPRGNPYNEQFF. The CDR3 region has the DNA TGTGCCAGCAGCCCTAGGGGGAATCCCTACAATGAGCAGTTCTTC.

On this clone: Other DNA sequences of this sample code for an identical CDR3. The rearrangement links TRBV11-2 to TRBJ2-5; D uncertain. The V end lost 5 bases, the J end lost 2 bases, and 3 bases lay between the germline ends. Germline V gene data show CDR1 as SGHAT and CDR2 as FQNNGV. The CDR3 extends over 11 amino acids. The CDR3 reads CASSLQETQYF. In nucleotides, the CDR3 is TGTGCCAGCAGCCTACAAGAGACCCAGTACTTC.

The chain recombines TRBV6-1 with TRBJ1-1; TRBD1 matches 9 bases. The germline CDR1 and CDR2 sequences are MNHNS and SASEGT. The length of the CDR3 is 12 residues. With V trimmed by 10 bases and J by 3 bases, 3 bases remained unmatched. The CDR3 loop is CATRQGDTEAFF. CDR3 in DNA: TGTGCCACAAGACAGGGGGACACTGAAGCTTTCTTT.

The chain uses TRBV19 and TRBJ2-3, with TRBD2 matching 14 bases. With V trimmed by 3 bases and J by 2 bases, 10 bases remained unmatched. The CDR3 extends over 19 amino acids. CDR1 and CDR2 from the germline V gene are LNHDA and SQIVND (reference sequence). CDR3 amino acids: CASSMGLAGAHPLTDTQYF. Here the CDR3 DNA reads TGTGCCAGTAGTATGGGACTAGCGGGAGCTCATCCACTCACAGATACGCAGTATTTT.

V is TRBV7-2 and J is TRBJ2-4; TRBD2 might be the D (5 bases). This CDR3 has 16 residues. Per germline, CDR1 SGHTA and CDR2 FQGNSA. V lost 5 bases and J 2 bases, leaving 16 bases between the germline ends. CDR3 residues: CASSLPGIGTKNIQYF. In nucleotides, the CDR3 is TGTGCCAGCAGCCTTCCGGGCATCGGGACCAAAAACATTCAGTACTTC.

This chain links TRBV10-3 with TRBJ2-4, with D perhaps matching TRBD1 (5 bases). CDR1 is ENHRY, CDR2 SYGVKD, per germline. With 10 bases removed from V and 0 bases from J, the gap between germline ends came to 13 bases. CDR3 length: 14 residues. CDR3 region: CANRQFLAKNIQYF. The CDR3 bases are TGTGCCAACCGACAGTTCTTAGCCAAAAACATTCAGTACTTC.

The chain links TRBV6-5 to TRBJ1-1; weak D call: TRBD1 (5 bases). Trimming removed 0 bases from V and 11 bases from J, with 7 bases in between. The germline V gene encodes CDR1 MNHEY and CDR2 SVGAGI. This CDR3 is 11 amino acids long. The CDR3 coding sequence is TGTGCCAGCAGTTACTCAGGGGCGGCTTTCTTT. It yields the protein CASSYSGAAFF.

Here the CDR3 DNA reads TGTGCCAGCAGTGAAGCGTCGGTGAACACCGGGGAGCTGTTTTTT. Residues: CASSEASVNTGELFF. This chain links TRBV6-1 with TRBJ2-2; D uncertain. The ends were cut back, 0 bases at V and 1 base at J, with 6 bases in the middle. The CDR3 is 15 amino acids. CDR1 and CDR2 from the germline V gene are MNHNS and SASEGT.

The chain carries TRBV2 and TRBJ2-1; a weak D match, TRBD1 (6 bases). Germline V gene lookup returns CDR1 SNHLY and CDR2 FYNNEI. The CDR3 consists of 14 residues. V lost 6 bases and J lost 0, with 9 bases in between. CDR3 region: CASRRGSSYNEQFF. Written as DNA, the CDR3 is TGTGCCAGCAGGAGGGGGAGCTCCTACAATGAGCAGTTCTTC.

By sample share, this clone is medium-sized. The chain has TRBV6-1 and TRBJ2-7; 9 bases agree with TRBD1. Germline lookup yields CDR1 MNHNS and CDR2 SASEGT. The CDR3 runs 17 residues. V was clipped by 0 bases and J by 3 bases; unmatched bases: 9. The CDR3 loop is CASSEARGGTGLYEQYF. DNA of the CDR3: TGTGCCAGCAGTGAAGCGAGGGGGGGGACAGGGCTCTACGAGCAGTACTTC.